Below are 7 T cell receptor beta chains sequenced from a single sample in a study of cytomegalovirus exposure and HLA in healthy donors. Primers for the PCR totalled 60 Vbeta and 13 Jbeta. Only in-frame clones appear in the TCRdb table, and some are missing; sequencing was by immunoSEQ multiplex PCR. Of about 110,000 clones detected, 80% to 85% appear once; the ten largest clones hold around 2.9%. Sample: PBMCs. These receptors all come from a woman aged 60-75 years in good health and CMV-seropositive.

This clone was seen a single time. The chain employs TRBV18 and TRBJ2-7; no clear D. This CDR3 is 13 amino acids long. Per the germline V gene, CDR1 is KGHSH and CDR2 is LQKENI. Trimming pared 3 bases from V and 5 bases from J, leaving 11 bases between. CDR3 amino acids: CASSPAALNEQYF. The CDR3 coding sequence is TGTGCCAGCTCACCGGCAGCGCTTAACGAGCAGTACTTC.

Here the CDR3 DNA reads TGTGCCAGTAGGGCCGGGACTAGCGGGAGACGGGAGCAGTTCTTC. It translates to CASRAGTSGRREQFF. The J gene is TRBJ2-1, the V gene TRBV19; 14 bases map to TRBD2. V gave up 6 bases and J gave up 10 bases; unmatched junction bases: 8. Germline CDR1 LNHDA, CDR2 SQIVND (reference sequence). CDR3 length: 15 amino acids.

This chain joins TRBV6-6 and TRBJ2-7; 7 bases are shared with TRBD1. The CDR3 has 15 residues. Trimming at V came to 6 bases and at J to 2 bases, leaving 10 bases not matched to a gene. Germline CDR1 and CDR2: MNHNY and SVGAGI (reference sequence). The CDR3 sequence is CASSKRQGQAYEQYF. In DNA form, the CDR3 reads TGTGCCAGCAGCAAACGACAGGGACAAGCCTACGAGCAGTACTTC.

This sequence joins TRBV9 and TRBJ2-2; 7 bases align to TRBD1. The CDR3 is 15 residues long. Losses at the gene ends were 0 bases for V and 1 base for J; bases not matched to a gene: 0. Germline V gives CDR1 SGDLS, CDR2 YYNGEE. The CDR3 DNA reads as TGTGCCAGCAGCGTAGGGACAGGGAACACCGGGGAGCTGTTTTTT. It is translated as CASSVGTGNTGELFF.

This clone was recorded only once. The junction and the germline gene differ at one end; a read error may be behind it. This sequence joins TRBV5-1 and TRBJ2-1, with 8 bases that match TRBD1. Germline lookup yields CDR1 SGHRS and CDR2 YFSETQ. The CDR3 sequence is 12 residues long. CDR3 loop: CASSGQGVELFF. CDR3 bases: TGCGCCAGCAGCGGACAGGGAGTAGAGCTGTTCTTC.

Remarks on this clone: A read error is likely, as this CDR3 ends without the conserved phenylalanine or tryptophan. The genes are TRBV28 and TRBJ1-6; 10 bases match TRBD1. This CDR3 contains 14 residues. V was pared by 3 bases and J by 8 bases, with 1 base of the junction left unmatched. Germline V gene sequence: CDR1 MDHEN, CDR2 SYDVKM. In DNA, the CDR3 is TGTGCCAGCAGTTTCGGACAGGGGGATTCACCCCTCCACTCT. This codes for CASSFGQGDSPLHS.

The genes are TRBV29-1 and TRBJ2-1; TRBD1 agrees at 10 bases. V lost 4 bases to trimming and J lost 10 bases; unmatched junction nucleotides: 13. The length of the CDR3 is 15 residues. Germline V gene data show CDR1 as SQVTM and CDR2 as ANQGSEA. The CDR3 DNA follows: TGCAGCGTTGGGTCAACCGGGACAGGGGATGCCGAGCAGTTCTTC. Translating gives CSVGSTGTGDAEQFF.